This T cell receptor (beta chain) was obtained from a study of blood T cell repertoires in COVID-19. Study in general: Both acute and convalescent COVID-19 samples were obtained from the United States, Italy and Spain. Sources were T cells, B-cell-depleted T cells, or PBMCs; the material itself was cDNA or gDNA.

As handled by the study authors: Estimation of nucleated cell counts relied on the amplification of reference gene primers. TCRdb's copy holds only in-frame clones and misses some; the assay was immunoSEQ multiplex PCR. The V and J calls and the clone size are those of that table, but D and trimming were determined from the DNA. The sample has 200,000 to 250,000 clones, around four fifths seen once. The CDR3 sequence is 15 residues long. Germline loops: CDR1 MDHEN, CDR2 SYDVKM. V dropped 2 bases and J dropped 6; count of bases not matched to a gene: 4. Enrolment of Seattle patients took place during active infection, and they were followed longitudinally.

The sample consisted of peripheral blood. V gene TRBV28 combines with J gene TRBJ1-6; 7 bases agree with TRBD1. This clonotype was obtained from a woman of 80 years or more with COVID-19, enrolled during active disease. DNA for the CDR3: TGTGCCAGCAGTTTAAGGGGGCAGCGTAATTCACCCCTCCACTTT. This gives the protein CASSLRGQRNSPLHF.